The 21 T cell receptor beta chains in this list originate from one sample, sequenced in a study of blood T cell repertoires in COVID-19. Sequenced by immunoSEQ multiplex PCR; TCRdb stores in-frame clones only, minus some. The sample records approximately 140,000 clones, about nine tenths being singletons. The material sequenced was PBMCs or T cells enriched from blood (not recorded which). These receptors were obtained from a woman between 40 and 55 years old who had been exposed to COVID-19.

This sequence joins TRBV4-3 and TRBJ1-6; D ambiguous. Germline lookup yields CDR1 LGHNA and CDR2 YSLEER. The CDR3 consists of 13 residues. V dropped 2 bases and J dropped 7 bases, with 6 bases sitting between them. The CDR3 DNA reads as TGCGCCAGCAGCCAACACGGGAATTCACCCCTCCACTTT. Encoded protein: CASSQHGNSPLHF.

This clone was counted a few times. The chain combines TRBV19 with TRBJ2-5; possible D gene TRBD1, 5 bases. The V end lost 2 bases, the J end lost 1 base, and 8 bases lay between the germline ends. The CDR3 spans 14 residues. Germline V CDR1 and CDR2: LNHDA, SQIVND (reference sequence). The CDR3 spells CASSIRQGQETQYF. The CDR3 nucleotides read TGTGCCAGTAGTATAAGGCAGGGCCAAGAGACCCAGTACTTC.

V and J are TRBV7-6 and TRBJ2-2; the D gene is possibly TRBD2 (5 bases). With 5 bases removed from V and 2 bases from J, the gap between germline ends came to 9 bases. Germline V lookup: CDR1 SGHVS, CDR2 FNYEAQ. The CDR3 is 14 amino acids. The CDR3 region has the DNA TGTGCCAGCAGCCCGGCGGGTAACACCGGGGAGCTGTTTTTT. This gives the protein CASSPAGNTGELFF.

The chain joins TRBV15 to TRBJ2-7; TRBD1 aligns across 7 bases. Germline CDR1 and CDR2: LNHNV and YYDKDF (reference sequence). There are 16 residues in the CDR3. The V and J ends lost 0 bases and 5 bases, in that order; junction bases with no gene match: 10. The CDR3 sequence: CATSRDRGRGSHEQYF. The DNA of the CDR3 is TGTGCCACCAGCAGAGATCGGGGCAGGGGGTCCCACGAGCAGTACTTC.

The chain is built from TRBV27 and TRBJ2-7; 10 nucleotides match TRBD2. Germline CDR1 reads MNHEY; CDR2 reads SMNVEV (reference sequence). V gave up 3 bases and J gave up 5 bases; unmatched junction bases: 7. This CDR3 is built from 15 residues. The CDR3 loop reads CASSFLLAGEDEQYF. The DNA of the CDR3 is TGTGCCAGCAGTTTCTTGCTAGCGGGAGAGGACGAGCAGTACTTC.

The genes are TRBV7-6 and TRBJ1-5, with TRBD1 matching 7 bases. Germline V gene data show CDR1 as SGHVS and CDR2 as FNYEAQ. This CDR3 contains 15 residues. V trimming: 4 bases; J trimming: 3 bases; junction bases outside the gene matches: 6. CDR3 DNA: TGTGCCAGCAGCTCCAGGACAGGTTTCAATCAGCCCCAGCATTTT. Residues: CASSSRTGFNQPQHF. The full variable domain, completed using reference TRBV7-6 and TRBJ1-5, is GAGVSQSPRYKVTKRGQDVALRCDPISGHVSLYWYRQALGQGPEFLTYFNYEAQQDKSGLPNDRFSAERPEGSISTLTIQRTEQRDSAMYRCASSSRTGFNQPQHFGDGTRLSIL.

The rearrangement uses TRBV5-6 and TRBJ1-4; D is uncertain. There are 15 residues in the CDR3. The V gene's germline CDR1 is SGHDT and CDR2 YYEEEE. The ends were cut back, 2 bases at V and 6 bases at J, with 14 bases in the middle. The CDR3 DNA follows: TGTGCCAGCAGCTTTTCGGGGTTGGTGTATGAAAAACTGTTTTTT. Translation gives CASSFSGLVYEKLFF.

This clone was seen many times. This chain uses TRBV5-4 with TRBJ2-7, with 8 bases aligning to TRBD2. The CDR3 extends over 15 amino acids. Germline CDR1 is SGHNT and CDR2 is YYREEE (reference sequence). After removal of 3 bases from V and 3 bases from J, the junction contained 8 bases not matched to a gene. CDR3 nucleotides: TGTGCCAGCAGCTACATGACTAGCGCGGTCTACGAGCAGTACTTC. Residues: CASSYMTSAVYEQYF.

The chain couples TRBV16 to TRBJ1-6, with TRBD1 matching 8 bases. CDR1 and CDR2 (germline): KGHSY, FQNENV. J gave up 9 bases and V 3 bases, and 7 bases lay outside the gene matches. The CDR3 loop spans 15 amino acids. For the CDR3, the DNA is TGTGCCAGCAGCCAGGGTCAGGGGGCATCTTCACCCCTCCACTTT. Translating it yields CASSQGQGASSPLHF.

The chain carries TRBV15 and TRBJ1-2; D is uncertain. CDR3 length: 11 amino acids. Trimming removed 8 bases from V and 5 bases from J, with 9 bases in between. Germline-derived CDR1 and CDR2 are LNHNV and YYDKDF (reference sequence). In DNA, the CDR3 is TGTGCCACCTTGAGTCCTTATGGCTACACCTTC. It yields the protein CATLSPYGYTF.

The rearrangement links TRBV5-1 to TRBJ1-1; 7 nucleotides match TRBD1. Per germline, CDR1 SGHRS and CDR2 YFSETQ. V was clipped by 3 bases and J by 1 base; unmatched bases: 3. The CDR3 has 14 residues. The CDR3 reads CASSYRDRNTEAFF. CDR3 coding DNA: TGCGCCAGCAGCTACCGGGACAGGAACACTGAAGCTTTCTTT. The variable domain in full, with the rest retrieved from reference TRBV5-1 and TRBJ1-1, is KAGVTQTPRYLIKTRGQQVTLSCSPISGHRSVSWYQQTPGQGLQFLFEYFSETQRNKGNFPGRFSGRQFSNSRSEMNVSTLELGDSALYLCASSYRDRNTEAFFGQGTRLTVV.

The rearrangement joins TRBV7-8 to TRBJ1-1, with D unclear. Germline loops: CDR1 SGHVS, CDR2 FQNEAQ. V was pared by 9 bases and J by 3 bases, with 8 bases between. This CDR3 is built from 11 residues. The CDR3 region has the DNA TGTGCCAGTAAGGAGGACACTGAAGCTTTCTTT. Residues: CASKEDTEAFF.

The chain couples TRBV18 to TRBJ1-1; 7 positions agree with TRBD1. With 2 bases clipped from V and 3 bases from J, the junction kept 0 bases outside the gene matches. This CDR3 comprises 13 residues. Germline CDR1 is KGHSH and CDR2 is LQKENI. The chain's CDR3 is CASSPTGDTEAFF. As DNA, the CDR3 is TGTGCCAGCTCACCAACAGGGGACACTGAAGCTTTCTTT. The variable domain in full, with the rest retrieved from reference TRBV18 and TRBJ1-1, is NAGVMQNPRHLVRRRGQEARLRCSPMKGHSHVYWYRQLPEEGLKFMVYLQKENIIDESGMPKERFSAEFPKEGPSILRIQQVVRGDSAAYFCASSPTGDTEAFFGQGTRLTVV.

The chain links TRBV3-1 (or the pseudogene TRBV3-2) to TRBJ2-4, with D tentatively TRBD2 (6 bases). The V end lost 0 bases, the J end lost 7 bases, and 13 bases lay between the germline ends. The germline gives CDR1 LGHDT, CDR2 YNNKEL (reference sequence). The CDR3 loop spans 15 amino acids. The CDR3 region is CASSQDLRGGNIQYF. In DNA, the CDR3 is TGTGCCAGCAGCCAAGATCTGCGGGGTGGGAACATTCAGTACTTC.

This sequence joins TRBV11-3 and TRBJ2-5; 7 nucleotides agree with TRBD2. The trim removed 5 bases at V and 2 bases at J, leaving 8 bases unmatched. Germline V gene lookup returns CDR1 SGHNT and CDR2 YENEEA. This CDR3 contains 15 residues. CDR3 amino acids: CASSGRGRGQETQYF. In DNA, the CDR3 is TGTGCCAGCAGCGGTAGAGGGAGGGGACAAGAGACCCAGTACTTC.

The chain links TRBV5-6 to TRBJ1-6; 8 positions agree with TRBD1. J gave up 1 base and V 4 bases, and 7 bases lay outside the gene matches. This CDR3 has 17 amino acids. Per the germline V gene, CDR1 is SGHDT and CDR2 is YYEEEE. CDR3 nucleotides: TGTGCCAGCAGCACGACAACAGGGGGTTCCTATAATTCACCCCTCCACTTT. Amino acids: CASSTTTGGSYNSPLHF.

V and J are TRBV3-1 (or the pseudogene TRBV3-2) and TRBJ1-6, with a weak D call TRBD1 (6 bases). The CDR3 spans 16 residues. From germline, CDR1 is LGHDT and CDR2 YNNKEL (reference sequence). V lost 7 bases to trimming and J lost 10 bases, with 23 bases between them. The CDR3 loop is CASTPFDRPLGSPLHF. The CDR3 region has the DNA TGTGCCAGCACCCCTTTCGACAGGCCGCTGGGGTCACCCCTCCACTTT.

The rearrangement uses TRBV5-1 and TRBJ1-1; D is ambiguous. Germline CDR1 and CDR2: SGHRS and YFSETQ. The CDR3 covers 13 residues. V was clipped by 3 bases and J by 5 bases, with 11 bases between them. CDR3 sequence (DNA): TGCGCCAGCAGCTCTGGAATGGAGACTGAAGCTTTCTTT. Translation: CASSSGMETEAFF. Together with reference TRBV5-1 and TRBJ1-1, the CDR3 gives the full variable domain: KAGVTQTPRYLIKTRGQQVTLSCSPISGHRSVSWYQQTPGQGLQFLFEYFSETQRNKGNFPGRFSGRQFSNSRSEMNVSTLELGDSALYLCASSSGMETEAFFGQGTRLTVV.

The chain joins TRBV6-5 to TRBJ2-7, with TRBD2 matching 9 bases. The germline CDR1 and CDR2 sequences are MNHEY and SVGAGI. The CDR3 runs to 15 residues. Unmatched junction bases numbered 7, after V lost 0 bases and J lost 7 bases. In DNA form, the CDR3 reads TGTGCCAGCAGTTACTCCTTAGCGGGAGAGGGGGAGCAGTACTTC. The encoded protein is CASSYSLAGEGEQYF.

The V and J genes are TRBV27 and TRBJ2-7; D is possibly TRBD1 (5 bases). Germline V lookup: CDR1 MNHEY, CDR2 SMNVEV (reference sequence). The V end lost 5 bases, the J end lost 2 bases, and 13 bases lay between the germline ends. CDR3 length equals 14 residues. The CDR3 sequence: CASSTLDRPYEQYF. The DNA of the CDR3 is TGTGCCAGCAGTACCCTCGACAGACCCTACGAGCAGTACTTC.

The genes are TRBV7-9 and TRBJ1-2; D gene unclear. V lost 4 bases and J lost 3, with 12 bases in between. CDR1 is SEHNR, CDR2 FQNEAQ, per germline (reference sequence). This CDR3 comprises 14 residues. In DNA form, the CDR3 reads TGTGCCAGCAGCTCGCGAACCGGGGACTATGGCTACACCTTC. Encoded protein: CASSSRTGDYGYTF. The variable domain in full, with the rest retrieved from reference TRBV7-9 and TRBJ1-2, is DTGVSQNPRHKITKRGQNVTFRCDPISEHNRLYWYRQTLGQGPEFLTYFQNEAQLEKSRLLSDRFSAERPKGSFSTLEIQRTEQGDSAMYLCASSSRTGDYGYTFGSGTRLTVV.